A single T cell receptor beta chain is shown here with its context. The antigen is not known. The source of the sample is a study of blood T cells in healthy people across ages. Study-wide results and limits: Older age went with lower TCR beta diversity per million T cells, in a roughly linear way.

Sample-barcoded 5' priming and a J-beta primer mix drove a second PCR of about 7 to 12 cycles. TCRdb recomputed calls from the 5' RACE reads with MiXCR, one row per CDR3 protein. This sample has some 760,000 distinct CDR3 sequences, with roughly 25% found just once. Trimming removed 3 bases at V and 2 bases at J, with 13 bases between. The CDR3 runs to 14 residues. Per germline, CDR1 SQVTM and CDR2 ANQGSEA. The same sample was also studied in work on T cells of mothers and their children. That source notes: The people who donated were a few healthy Caucasian mothers and their six children. Reverse transcription into cDNA received all extracted RNA, at around 1.5 ug per 15 ul.

The chain is built from TRBV29-1 and TRBJ1-2; D might be TRBD1 (5 bases). This sequence was found in a boy between 10 and 17 years old in good health. Sequencing input: blood. CDR3 sequence: CSVDGGTENYGYTF. Written as DNA, the CDR3 is TGCAGCGTTGATGGGGGGACCGAGAACTATGGCTACACCTTC.